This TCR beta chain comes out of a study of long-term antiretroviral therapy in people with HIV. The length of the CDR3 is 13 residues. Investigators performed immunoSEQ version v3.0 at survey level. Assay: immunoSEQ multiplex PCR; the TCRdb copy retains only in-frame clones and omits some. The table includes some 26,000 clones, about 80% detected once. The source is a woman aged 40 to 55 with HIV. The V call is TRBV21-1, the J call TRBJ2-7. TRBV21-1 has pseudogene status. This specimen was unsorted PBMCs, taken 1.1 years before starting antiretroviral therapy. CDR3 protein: CASPGASSYEQYF. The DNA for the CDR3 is TGTGCCAGCCCGGGGGCCAGCTCCTACGAGCAGTACTTC.